This T cell receptor beta chain was captured by sequencing in a study of spatial heterogeneity in lung cancer. Across the whole study: More than eight raw reads, on average, carried each unique TCR and UMI combination.

There are 14 residues in the CDR3. V dropped 1 base and J dropped 2; count of bases not matched to a gene: 2. The germline CDR1 and CDR2 sequences are LNHDA and SQIVND (reference sequence). Time point specified: sample taken at primary tumor resection. Tumor, nontumor lung or frozen PBMC supplied whole RNA, sequenced without sorting. Untreated early-stage non-small cell lung cancer patients, 65 to 90 in total, were the donors. TCRdb re-called the 5' RACE reads with MiXCR, one entry per CDR3 protein. This sample yields 12,000 or so distinct CDR3 sequences, of which roughly 6.4% are seen a single time; 9% to 12% belongs to the top ten. By proportion, this clonotype is large.

This chain connects TRBV19 to TRBJ2-7; 7 bases match TRBD1. The sample here was normal lung tissue next to the tumor, taken at surgery. This TCR came from a male donor with early-stage non-small cell lung cancer. The CDR3 here is CASSIGGTAYEQYF. The DNA of the CDR3 is TGTGCCAGTAGTATAGGAGGGACAGCCTACGAGCAGTACTTC.